Presented here are 25 T cell receptor beta chains from one specimen sequenced in a study of blood T cell repertoires in COVID-19. Generated by immunoSEQ multiplex PCR, the TCRdb table keeps only in-frame clones and is missing some. The repertoire consists of some 200,000 clones, with about 80% occurring once and the leading ten covering about 2.4%. The material sequenced was peripheral blood. These receptors came from a woman aged 55-70 years with acute or convalescent COVID-19.

DNA for the CDR3: TGTGCCTGGAGTGTAAGCTTTATCACCGGGGAGCTGTTTTTT. Translating gives CAWSVSFITGELFF. This sequence joins TRBV30 and TRBJ2-2; unclear D gene. CDR3 length: 14 residues. Between the trimmed V and J ends, which lost 0 bases and 4 bases, there was a span of 9 bases. Germline CDR1 is GTSNPN and CDR2 is SVGIG (reference sequence).

Concerning this clone: This specimen includes other DNA sequences encoding the same CDR3. V usage is TRBV4-1 and J usage is TRBJ1-2; TRBD1 matches at 10 bases. The CDR3 covers 14 residues. V lost 0 bases, J lost 6 bases, and 1 base stayed unmatched. Germline V gene lookup returns CDR1 MGHRA and CDR2 YSYEKL. The CDR3 DNA sequence: TGCGCCAGCAGCCAAGAGGGACAGGGGAATGGCTACACCTTC. It yields the protein CASSQEGQGNGYTF.

This rearrangement joins TRBV11-2 to TRBJ1-5; 9 nucleotides line up with TRBD1. There are 15 residues in the CDR3. Trimming removed 5 bases from V and 4 bases from J; junction bases left unmatched: 6. Germline values: CDR1 SGHAT, CDR2 FQNNGV. CDR3 region: CASSITGTGNQPQHF. CDR3 sequence (DNA): TGTGCCAGCAGCATTACCGGGACAGGGAATCAGCCCCAGCATTTT.

The rearrangement uses TRBV4-2 and TRBJ2-1; 12 nucleotides agree with TRBD2. This CDR3 is 16 amino acids long. From germline, CDR1 is LGHNA and CDR2 YNFKEQ. After removal of 2 bases from V and 5 bases from J, the junction contained 4 bases not matched to a gene. The CDR3 bases are TGTGCCAGCAGCCAAACCGGACTAGCGGGGCACAATGAGCAGTTCTTC. Its translation is CASSQTGLAGHNEQFF.

A few counts support this clone. V is TRBV5-4 and J is TRBJ2-7; D is possibly TRBD2 (5 bases). CDR3 length equals 13 residues. CDR1 and CDR2 (germline): SGHNT, YYREEE (reference sequence). V lost 4 bases, J lost 0 bases, and 8 bases lay in between. In nucleotides, the CDR3 is TGTGCCAGCAGCGGACTCGGCTCCTACGAGCAGTACTTC. Translated, it gives CASSGLGSYEQYF.

The chain recombines TRBV10-2 with TRBJ2-7; D not certain. The V end was cut by 4 bases, the J end by 6 bases, with 7 bases between. Germline V gene data show CDR1 as WSHSY and CDR2 as SAAADI. This CDR3 has 11 residues. The CDR3 DNA sequence: TGCGCCAGCAGTGGAGCGAGCGAGCAGTACTTC. Protein sequence: CASSGASEQYF.

This clone showed up just a few times. The DNA of the CDR3 is TGTGCCAGCAGCTTGAATTTAGTGAGGATGAACACTGAAGCTTTCTTT. Amino acid sequence: CASSLNLVRMNTEAFF. J is TRBJ1-1 and V is TRBV5-8; no clear D gene. The germline gives CDR1 SGHTS, CDR2 YDEGEE. The length of the CDR3 is 16 residues. V was cut by 1 base and J by 0 bases, with 13 bases left in between.

The chain employs TRBV5-4 and TRBJ2-5; 12 bases agree with TRBD2. The CDR3 loop spans 16 amino acids. Germline-derived CDR1 and CDR2 are SGHNT and YYREEE (reference sequence). The junction had 9 bases not matched to a gene; V was cut back by 4 bases and J by 5 bases. CDR3 sequence: CASSHPSGGARETQYF. For the CDR3, the DNA is TGTGCCAGCAGCCACCCTAGCGGGGGGGCCCGGGAGACCCAGTACTTC.

This clone showed up just a few times. This chain connects TRBV7-6 to TRBJ2-1; TRBD2 matches 16 bases. The ends lost 4 bases at V and 5 bases at J; junction bases unmatched: 14. The V gene's germline CDR1 is SGHVS and CDR2 FNYEAQ. CDR3 length: 20 amino acids. This CDR3 reads CASSSTGTGTSGGANNEQFF. The CDR3, as DNA: TGTGCCAGCAGCTCGACCGGGACAGGGACTAGCGGGGGGGCAAACAATGAGCAGTTCTTC.

This chain links TRBV28 with TRBJ1-5; 7 positions agree with TRBD1. The CDR3 has 10 residues. The germline CDR1 and CDR2 sequences are MDHEN and SYDVKM. CDR3 sequence (DNA): TGTGGGACAGGTTCTCAGCCCCAGCATTTT. Translated, it gives CGTGSQPQHF.

This chain uses TRBV12-3 or TRBV12-4 with TRBJ1-5; tentatively, D is TRBD1 (6 bases). This CDR3 is 13 amino acids long. Between the trimmed V and J ends, which lost 3 bases and 9 bases, there was a span of 12 bases. The chain's CDR3 is CASSFRGARPQHF. CDR3 coding DNA: TGTGCCAGCAGTTTTCGGGGGGCAAGGCCCCAGCATTTT.

The rearrangement links TRBV24-1 to TRBJ1-1; D call uncertain. The CDR3 spans 15 residues. The V and J ends lost 2 bases and 4 bases respectively, with 13 bases between them. The germline V gene encodes CDR1 KGHDR and CDR2 SFDVKD. The CDR3 region has the DNA TGTGCCACCAGTGATTCGGGCCCCGGAGGCACTGAAGCTTTCTTT. It yields the protein CATSDSGPGGTEAFF.

The CDR3 sequence is CASSSLRGQETQYF. DNA for the CDR3: TGTGCCAGCAGTTCCTTGCGGGGACAAGAGACCCAGTACTTC. This sequence joins TRBV6-6 and TRBJ2-5; weak D call: TRBD2 (6 bases). The CDR3 is made up of 14 amino acids. The germline V and J ends were trimmed by 4 bases and 2 bases, with 11 bases remaining between them. The V gene's germline CDR1 is MNHNY and CDR2 SVGAGI (reference sequence).

The chain combines TRBV30 with TRBJ1-2; weak D call: TRBD1 (5 bases). The V gene lost 0 bases and the J gene lost 7 bases, with 12 bases spanning the gap. This CDR3 comprises 13 residues. Per germline, CDR1 GTSNPN and CDR2 SVGIG (reference sequence). This chain's CDR3 is CAWSVAGSGGYTF. Here the CDR3 DNA reads TGTGCCTGGAGTGTAGCAGGGTCGGGTGGCTACACCTTC.

The chain recombines TRBV6-1 with TRBJ1-1, with TRBD1 identical over 8 bases. The CDR3 contains 11 residues. The V and J ends lost 8 bases and 11 bases, in that order; junction bases with no gene match: 7. Germline V lookup: CDR1 MNHNS, CDR2 SASEGT. CDR3 bases: TGTGCCAGCCATAACAGGGGGTGGGCTTTCTTT. Protein: CASHNRGWAFF.

The rearrangement joins TRBV7-9 to TRBJ1-2; 9 bases fit TRBD1. V shed 7 bases and J 8 bases; nucleotides not matched to a gene: 5. Germline CDR1 reads SEHNR; CDR2 reads FQNEAQ (reference sequence). The CDR3 is 12 residues long. The CDR3 sequence is CASTRTGEGYTF. DNA of the CDR3: TGTGCCAGCACCCGGACAGGGGAAGGCTACACCTTC. The full variable domain, its missing parts supplied by reference TRBV7-9 and TRBJ1-2, is DTGVSQNPRHKITKRGQNVTFRCDPISEHNRLYWYRQTLGQGPEFLTYFQNEAQLEKSRLLSDRFSAERPKGSFSTLEIQRTEQGDSAMYLCASTRTGEGYTFGSGTRLTVV.

The CDR3 spells CASSLRGGREKLFF. CDR3 nucleotides: TGTGCCAGCAGTTTAAGAGGGGGCCGTGAAAAACTGTTTTTT. The rearrangement links TRBV6-2 or TRBV6-3 to TRBJ1-4; 7 nucleotides align to TRBD1. Germline V gene sequence: CDR1 MNHEY, CDR2 SVGEGT. This CDR3 is 14 amino acids long. The trim removed 4 bases at V and 7 bases at J, leaving 6 bases unmatched.

The chain is built from TRBV4-2 and TRBJ1-6; unclear D gene. The CDR3 extends over 16 amino acids. V dropped 3 bases and J dropped 6 bases, with 15 bases sitting between them. CDR1 and CDR2 from the germline V gene are LGHNA and YNFKEQ. The CDR3 is CASSQPDSAGNSPLHF. Here the CDR3 DNA reads TGTGCCAGCAGCCAGCCCGACTCCGCGGGTAATTCACCCCTCCACTTT.

This clone was recorded once. The chain links TRBV29-1 to TRBJ2-1; 8 bases agree with TRBD1. V trimming: 4 bases; J trimming: 0 bases; junction bases outside the gene matches: 14. The V gene's germline CDR1 is SQVTM and CDR2 ANQGSEA. This CDR3 has 18 amino acids. This chain's CDR3 is CSVVGRGRPNRSYNEQFF. CDR3 in DNA: TGCAGCGTTGTCGGCAGGGGGCGGCCAAATCGCTCCTACAATGAGCAGTTCTTC.

The rearrangement joins TRBV7-2 to TRBJ2-1, with 8 bases that match TRBD2. Per the germline V gene, CDR1 is SGHTA and CDR2 is FQGNSA. Losses at the gene ends were 5 bases for V and 4 bases for J; bases not matched to a gene: 4. CDR3 size: 14 residues. CDR3 in DNA: TGTGCCAGCAGCGGTAGCGGGGTATACAATGAGCAGTTCTTC. This sequence encodes CASSGSGVYNEQFF. Combining the CDR3 with reference TRBV7-2 and TRBJ2-1 gives the whole variable domain GAGVSQSPSNKVTEKGKDVELRCDPISGHTALYWYRQSLGQGLEFLIYFQGNSAPDKSGLPSDRFSAERTGGSVSTLTIQRTQQEDSAVYLCASSGSGVYNEQFFGPGTRLTVL.

The rearrangement uses TRBV5-1 and TRBJ1-1; 9 bases fit TRBD1. The CDR3 length is 15 residues. Germline CDR1 and CDR2: SGHRS and YFSETQ. V was pared by 3 bases and J by 5 bases, with 8 bases of the junction left unmatched. This chain's CDR3 is CASSSQTGGGTEAFF. The DNA of the CDR3 is TGCGCCAGCAGCTCCCAAACAGGGGGCGGAACTGAAGCTTTCTTT.

This chain links TRBV6-5 with TRBJ2-1; 7 bases are a match to TRBD2. Germline CDR1 and CDR2: MNHEY and SVGAGI. V dropped 4 bases and J dropped 0; count of bases not matched to a gene: 6. The CDR3 runs 16 residues. The CDR3 region has the DNA TGTGCCAGCAGTTTGCGGGGGACCGTCTCCTACAATGAGCAGTTCTTC. Protein: CASSLRGTVSYNEQFF.

This clone was counted a few times. The chain combines TRBV5-1 with TRBJ2-3; 9 bases line up with TRBD1. CDR1 and CDR2 from the germline V gene are SGHRS and YFSETQ. V lost 0 bases, J lost 5 bases, and 4 bases stayed unmatched. This CDR3 contains 15 residues. The CDR3 reads CASSLEQGARDTQYF. DNA for the CDR3: TGCGCCAGCAGCTTGGAACAGGGGGCGCGAGATACGCAGTATTTT.

A remark on this clone: One junction end disagrees with the germline gene, perhaps due to a read error. This chain joins TRBV12-3 or TRBV12-4 and TRBJ1-2; D uncertain. The CDR3 length is 12 residues. The CDR3: CASSPGNYGHTF. The CDR3 DNA follows: TGTGCCAGCAGTCCGGGGAACTATGGCCACACCTTC.

The J gene is TRBJ1-5, the V gene TRBV3-1 (or the pseudogene TRBV3-2); D gene unclear. Trimming removed 2 bases at V and 3 bases at J, with 8 bases between. This CDR3 comprises 14 residues. Germline V gene sequence: CDR1 LGHDT, CDR2 YNNKEL (reference sequence). The CDR3 protein is CASSQRASNQPQHF. The CDR3 region has the DNA TGTGCCAGCAGCCAACGCGCGTCCAATCAGCCCCAGCATTTT.